The 10 T cell receptor beta chains given below trace back to one sample, sequenced in a study of blood T cell repertoires in COVID-19. Profiling relied on immunoSEQ multiplex PCR, and the TCRdb table lists in-frame clones only, not all of them. In the table there are 100,000 to 150,000 clones, about 89% of which are singletons. The sequenced sample consisted of peripheral blood. The receptor set was obtained from a man aged 50 to 60 with active or convalescent COVID-19.

The rearrangement links TRBV7-8 to TRBJ2-1, with a possible D match to TRBD2 (6 bases). The CDR3 is 16 amino acids. CDR1 is SGHVS, CDR2 FQNEAQ, per germline. V was pared by 3 bases and J by 4 bases, with 16 bases between. For the CDR3, the DNA is TGTGCCAGCAGCTTCGACTTTGCGGGGAAATACAATGAGCAGTTCTTC. Protein product: CASSFDFAGKYNEQFF.

This chain connects TRBV4-1 to TRBJ2-7; 9 nucleotides match TRBD2. Germline trimming cut 4 bases from V and 13 bases from J; bases unmatched to any gene: 14. From germline, CDR1 is MGHRA and CDR2 YSYEKL. The length of the CDR3 is 14 residues. CDR3 region: CASSPLAGPTQLYF. The CDR3 DNA sequence: TGCGCCAGCAGCCCGCTAGCGGGACCGACACAGTTATACTTC.

V is TRBV19 and J is TRBJ2-4; 10 bases fit TRBD1. Looked up from germline, CDR1 is LNHDA and CDR2 is SQIVND (reference sequence). J gave up 1 base and V 5 bases, and 5 bases lay outside the gene matches. There are 16 residues in the CDR3. The CDR3 loop reads CASSQRQGAAKNIQYF. In DNA form, the CDR3 reads TGTGCCAGTAGTCAACGACAGGGGGCGGCCAAAAACATTCAGTACTTC.

The chain couples TRBV19 to TRBJ1-5, with a possible D match to TRBD1 (5 bases). The germline V and J ends were trimmed by 8 bases and 3 bases, with 17 bases remaining between them. CDR1 LNHDA and CDR2 SQIVND come from the germline V gene (reference sequence). CDR3 size: 15 residues. DNA for the CDR3: TGTGCCAGTTCTGCCACAGGAGCATTCAATCAGCCCCAGCATTTT. Its protein is CASSATGAFNQPQHF.

The V and J genes are TRBV28 and TRBJ1-2; no clear D. The CDR3 has 12 residues. Trimming took 5 bases from V and 2 from J, leaving 6 bases between them. Germline CDR1 and CDR2: MDHEN and SYDVKM. CDR3 sequence (DNA): TGTGCCAGCAGTACGGGAAACTATGGCTACACCTTC. Translating it yields CASSTGNYGYTF.

V is TRBV11-2 and J is TRBJ2-7; 7 bases line up with TRBD2. CDR3 length: 14 amino acids. Germline CDR1 SGHAT, CDR2 FQNNGV. V gave up 2 bases and J gave up 6 bases; unmatched junction bases: 7. DNA of the CDR3: TGTGCCAGCAGCTTACTAGGACTAGACCGCGAGCAGTACTTC. Translated: CASSLLGLDREQYF. Full variable domain (missing parts from reference TRBV11-2 and TRBJ2-7): EAGVAQSPRYKIIEKRQSVAFWCNPISGHATLYWYQQILGQGPKLLIQFQNNGVVDDSQLPKDRFSAERLKGVDSTLKIQPAKLEDSAVYLCASSLLGLDREQYFGPGTRLTVT.

The chain couples TRBV4-2 to TRBJ2-3, with 8 bases aligning to TRBD1. V was pared by 0 bases and J by 2 bases, with 7 bases of the junction left unmatched. This CDR3 comprises 17 residues. Germline loops: CDR1 LGHNA, CDR2 YNFKEQ. Written as DNA, the CDR3 is TGTGCCAGCAGCCAAGATAACGACAGGGGACTCACAGATACGCAGTATTTT. Translation gives CASSQDNDRGLTDTQYF.

The chain recombines TRBV30 with TRBJ1-1; TRBD1 might be the D (5 bases). CDR1 and CDR2 (germline): GTSNPN, SVGIG (reference sequence). This CDR3 is built from 15 residues. With 2 bases removed from V and 5 bases from J, the gap between germline ends came to 18 bases. The CDR3 nucleotides are TGTGCCTGGAGTCCCTTGGACATTCGGGGGACTGAAGCTTTCTTT. Its translation: CAWSPLDIRGTEAFF.

The V and J genes are TRBV11-2 and TRBJ1-3; 7 bases agree with TRBD1. Germline CDR1 SGHAT, CDR2 FQNNGV. V dropped 9 bases and J dropped 4; count of bases not matched to a gene: 9. This CDR3 region has 14 residues. CDR3 amino acids: CASRPTGYGNTIYF. CDR3 bases: TGTGCCAGTAGACCGACAGGGTACGGAAACACCATATATTTT.

This clone occurred once. V is TRBV28 and J is TRBJ2-1; 10 bases match TRBD2. V shed 6 bases, J shed 4 bases, and the junction held 9 bases outside the gene matches. Germline CDR1 is MDHEN and CDR2 is SYDVKM. CDR3 size: 16 residues. The chain's CDR3 is CASRTVLAGAYNEQFF. CDR3 DNA: TGTGCCAGCAGAACCGTCCTAGCGGGAGCATACAATGAGCAGTTCTTC. Based on the CDR3 plus reference TRBV28 and TRBJ2-1, the full variable domain is DVKVTQSSRYLVKRTGEKVFLECVQDMDHENMFWYRQDPGLGLRLIYFSYDVKMKEKGDIPEGYSVSREKKERFSLILESASTNQTSMYLCASRTVLAGAYNEQFFGPGTRLTVL.